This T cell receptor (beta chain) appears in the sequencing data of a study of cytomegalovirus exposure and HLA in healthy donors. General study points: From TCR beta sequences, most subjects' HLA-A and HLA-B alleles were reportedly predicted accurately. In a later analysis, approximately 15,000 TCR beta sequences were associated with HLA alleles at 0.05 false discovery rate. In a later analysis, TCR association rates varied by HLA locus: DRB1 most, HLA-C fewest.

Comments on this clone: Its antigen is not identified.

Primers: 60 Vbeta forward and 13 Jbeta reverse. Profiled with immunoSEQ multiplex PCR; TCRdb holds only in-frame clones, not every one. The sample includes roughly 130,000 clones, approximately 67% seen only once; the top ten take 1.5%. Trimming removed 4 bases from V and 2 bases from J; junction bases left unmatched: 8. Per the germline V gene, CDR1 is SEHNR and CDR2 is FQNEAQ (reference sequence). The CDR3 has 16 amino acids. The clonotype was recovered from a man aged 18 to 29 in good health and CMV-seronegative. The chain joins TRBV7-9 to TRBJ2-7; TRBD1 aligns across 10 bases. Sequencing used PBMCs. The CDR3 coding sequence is TGTGCCAGCAGCTCGACGACAGGGGGCCGCACCTACGAGCAGTACTTC. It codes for CASSSTTGGRTYEQYF. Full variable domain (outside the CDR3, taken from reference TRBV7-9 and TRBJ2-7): DTGVSQNPRHKITKRGQNVTFRCDPISEHNRLYWYRQTLGQGPEFLTYFQNEAQLEKSRLLSDRFSAERPKGSFSTLEIQRTEQGDSAMYLCASSSTTGGRTYEQYFGPGTRLTVT.